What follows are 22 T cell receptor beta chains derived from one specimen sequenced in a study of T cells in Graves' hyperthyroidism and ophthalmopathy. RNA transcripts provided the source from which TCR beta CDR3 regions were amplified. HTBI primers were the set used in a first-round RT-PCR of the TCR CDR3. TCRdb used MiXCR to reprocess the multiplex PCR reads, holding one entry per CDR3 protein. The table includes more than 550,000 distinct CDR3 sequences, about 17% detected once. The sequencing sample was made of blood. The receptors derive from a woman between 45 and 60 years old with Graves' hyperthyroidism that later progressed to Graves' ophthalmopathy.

CDR3 nucleotide sequence: TGTGCCAGCACCCCGAGGGGGGGGAATGAATACGAGCAGTACTTC. Residues: CASTPRGGNEYEQYF. The rearrangement joins TRBV5-5 to TRBJ2-7; a possible D gene is TRBD2 (7 bases). Germline CDR1 is SGHKS and CDR2 is YYEKEE (reference sequence). Trimming cost V 6 bases and J 4 bases, with 20 bases left between them. The CDR3 consists of 15 residues.

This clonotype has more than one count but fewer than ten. CDR3 coding DNA: TGCAGCGTTGAAAAGTCCCACGCGGATAGCGTTCGGGGGATCAATGAGCAGTTCTTC. Translated, it gives CSVEKSHADSVRGINEQFF. The rearrangement joins TRBV29-1 to TRBJ2-1; D might be TRBD2 (6 bases). Trimming shortened V by 2 bases and J by 6 bases, and 29 bases separated the two germline ends. Germline CDR1 is SQVTM and CDR2 is ANQGSEA. This CDR3 is built from 19 residues.

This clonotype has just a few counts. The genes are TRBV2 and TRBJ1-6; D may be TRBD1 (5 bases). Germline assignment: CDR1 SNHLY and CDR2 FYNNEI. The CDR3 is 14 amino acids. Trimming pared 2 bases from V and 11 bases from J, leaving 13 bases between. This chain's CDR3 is CASSELGGTTPLHF. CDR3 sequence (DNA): TGTGCCAGCAGTGAACTCGGGGGTACAACACCCCTCCACTTT.

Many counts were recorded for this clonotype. CDR3 amino acids: CASSEENQEKLFF. The CDR3 nucleotides read TGTGCCAGCAGTGAAGAGAATCAAGAAAAACTGTTTTTT. V gene TRBV6-1 combines with J gene TRBJ1-4; no reliable D call. The CDR3 has 13 residues. The V and J ends lost 1 base and 8 bases respectively, with 8 bases between them. CDR1 and CDR2 (germline): MNHNS, SASEGT.

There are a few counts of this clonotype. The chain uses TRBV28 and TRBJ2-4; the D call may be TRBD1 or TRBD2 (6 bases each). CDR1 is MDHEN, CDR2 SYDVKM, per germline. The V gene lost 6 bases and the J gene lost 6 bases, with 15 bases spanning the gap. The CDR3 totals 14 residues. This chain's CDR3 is CASREGGAGNIQYF. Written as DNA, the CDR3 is TGTGCCAGCAGAGAGGGGGGCGCCGGAAACATTCAGTACTTC.

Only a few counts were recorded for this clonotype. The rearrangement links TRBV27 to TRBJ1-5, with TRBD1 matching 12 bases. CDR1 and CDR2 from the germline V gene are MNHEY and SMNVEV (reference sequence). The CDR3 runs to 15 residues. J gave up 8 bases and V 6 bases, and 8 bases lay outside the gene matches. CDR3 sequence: CASSSGQGAREPQHF. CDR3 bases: TGTGCCAGCAGCTCGGGACAGGGGGCAAGAGAGCCCCAGCATTTT.

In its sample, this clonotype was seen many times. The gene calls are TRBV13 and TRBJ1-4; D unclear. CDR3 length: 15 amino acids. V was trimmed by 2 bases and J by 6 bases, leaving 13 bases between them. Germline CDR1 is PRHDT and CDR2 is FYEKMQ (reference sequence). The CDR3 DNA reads TGTGCCAGCAGCTTATCTACCGGGCCGGATGAAAAACTGTTTTTT. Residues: CASSLSTGPDEKLFF.

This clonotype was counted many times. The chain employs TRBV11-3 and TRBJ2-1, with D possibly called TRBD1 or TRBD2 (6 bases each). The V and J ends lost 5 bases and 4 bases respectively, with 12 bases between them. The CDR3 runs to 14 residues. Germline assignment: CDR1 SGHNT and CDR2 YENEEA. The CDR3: CASSLGGIYNEQFF. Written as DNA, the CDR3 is TGTGCCAGCAGCCTAGGGGGGATATACAATGAGCAGTTCTTC.

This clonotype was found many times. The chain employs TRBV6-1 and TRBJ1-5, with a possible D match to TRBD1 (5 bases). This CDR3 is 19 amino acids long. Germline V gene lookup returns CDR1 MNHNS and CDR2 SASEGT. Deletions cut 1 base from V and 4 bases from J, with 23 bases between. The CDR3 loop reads CASSEGLGWEGVWNQPQHF. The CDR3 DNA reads TGTGCCAGCAGTGAAGGACTAGGGTGGGAAGGGGTCTGGAATCAGCCCCAGCATTTT.

CDR3: CASSSGQGNYEQYF. The CDR3 region has the DNA TGTGCCAGCAGTTCGGGACAGGGTAACTACGAGCAGTACTTC. The chain has TRBV6-9 and TRBJ2-7; TRBD1 matches at 9 bases. The CDR3 contains 14 residues. Germline CDR1 is MNHGY and CDR2 is SVAAGI. J gave up 3 bases and V 4 bases, and 4 bases lay outside the gene matches.

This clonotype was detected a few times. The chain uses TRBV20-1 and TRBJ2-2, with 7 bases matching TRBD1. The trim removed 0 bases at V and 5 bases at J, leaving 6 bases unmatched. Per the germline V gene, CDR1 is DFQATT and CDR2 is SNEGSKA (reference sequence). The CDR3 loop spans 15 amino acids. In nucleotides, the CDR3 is TGCAGTGCTAGAGATACGACAGGGATGACCGGGGAGCTGTTTTTT. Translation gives CSARDTTGMTGELFF.

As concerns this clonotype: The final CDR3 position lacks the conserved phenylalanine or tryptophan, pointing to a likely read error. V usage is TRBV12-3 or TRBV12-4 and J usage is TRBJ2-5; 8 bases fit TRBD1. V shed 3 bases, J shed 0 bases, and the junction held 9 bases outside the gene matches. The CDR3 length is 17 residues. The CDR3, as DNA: TGTGCCAGCAGTTTCCAGGGGGCGAATCCGTACCAAGAGACCCAGTACATC. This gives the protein CASSFQGANPYQETQYI.

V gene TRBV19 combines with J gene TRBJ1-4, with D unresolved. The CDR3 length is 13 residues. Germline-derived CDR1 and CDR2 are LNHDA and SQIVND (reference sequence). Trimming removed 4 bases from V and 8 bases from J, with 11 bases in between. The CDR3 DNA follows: TGTGCCAGTAGTACATCGGGGAGGGAAAAACTGTTTTTT. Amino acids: CASSTSGREKLFF.

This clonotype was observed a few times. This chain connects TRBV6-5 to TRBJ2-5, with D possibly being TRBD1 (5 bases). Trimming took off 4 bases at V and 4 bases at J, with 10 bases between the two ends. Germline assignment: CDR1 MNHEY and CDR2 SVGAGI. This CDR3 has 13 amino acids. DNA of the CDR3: TGTGCCAGCAGTTGGGTAAGGGGAGAGACCCAGTACTTC. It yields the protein CASSWVRGETQYF.

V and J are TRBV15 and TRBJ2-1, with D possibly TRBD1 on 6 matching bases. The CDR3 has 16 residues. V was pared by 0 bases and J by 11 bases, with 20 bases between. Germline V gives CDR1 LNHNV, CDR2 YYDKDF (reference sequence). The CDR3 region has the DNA TGTGCCACCAGCAGAGACCGTCCTACCGGGACAAGAAAGCAGTTCTTC. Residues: CATSRDRPTGTRKQFF.

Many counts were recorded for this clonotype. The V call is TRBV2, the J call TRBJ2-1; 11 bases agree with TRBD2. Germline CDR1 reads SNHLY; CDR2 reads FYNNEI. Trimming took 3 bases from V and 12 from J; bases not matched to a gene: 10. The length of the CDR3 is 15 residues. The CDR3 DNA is TGTGCCAGCAGTGAGGGGCTAGCGGGGGGTTCTGTGCAGTTCTTC. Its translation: CASSEGLAGGSVQFF.

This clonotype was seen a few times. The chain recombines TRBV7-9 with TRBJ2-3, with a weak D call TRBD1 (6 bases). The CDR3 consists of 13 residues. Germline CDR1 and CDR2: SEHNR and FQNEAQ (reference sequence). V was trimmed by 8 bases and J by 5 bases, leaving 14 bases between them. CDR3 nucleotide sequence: TGTGCCAGCGGCCCCCAGGGGATAGATACGCAGTATTTT. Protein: CASGPQGIDTQYF.

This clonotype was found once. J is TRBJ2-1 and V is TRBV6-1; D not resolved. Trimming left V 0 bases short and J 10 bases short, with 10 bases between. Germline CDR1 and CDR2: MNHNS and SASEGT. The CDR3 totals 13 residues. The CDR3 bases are TGTGCCAGCAGTGAAGCGCGTTCGTGGGAGCAGTTCTTC. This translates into CASSEARSWEQFF.

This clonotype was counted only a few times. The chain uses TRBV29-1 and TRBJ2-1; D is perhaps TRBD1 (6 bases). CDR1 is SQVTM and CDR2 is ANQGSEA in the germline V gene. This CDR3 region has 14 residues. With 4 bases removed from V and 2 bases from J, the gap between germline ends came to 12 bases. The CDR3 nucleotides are TGCAGCGTTGGCAGGGGATCAGCCTACAATGAGCAGTTCTTC. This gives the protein CSVGRGSAYNEQFF.

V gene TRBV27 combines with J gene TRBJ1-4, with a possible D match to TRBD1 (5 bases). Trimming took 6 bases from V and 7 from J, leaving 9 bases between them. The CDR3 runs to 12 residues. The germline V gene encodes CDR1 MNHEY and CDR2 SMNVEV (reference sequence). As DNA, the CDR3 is TGTGCCAGCAGGAGGGGAGGTGAAAAACTGTTTTTT. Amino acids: CASRRGGEKLFF.

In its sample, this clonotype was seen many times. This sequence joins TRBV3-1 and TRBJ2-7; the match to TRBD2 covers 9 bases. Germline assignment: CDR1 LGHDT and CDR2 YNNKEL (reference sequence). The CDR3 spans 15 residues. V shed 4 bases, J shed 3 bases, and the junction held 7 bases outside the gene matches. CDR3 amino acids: CASSPGTSSYYEQYF. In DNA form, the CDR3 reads TGTGCCAGCAGCCCCGGGACTAGCAGTTACTACGAGCAGTACTTC.

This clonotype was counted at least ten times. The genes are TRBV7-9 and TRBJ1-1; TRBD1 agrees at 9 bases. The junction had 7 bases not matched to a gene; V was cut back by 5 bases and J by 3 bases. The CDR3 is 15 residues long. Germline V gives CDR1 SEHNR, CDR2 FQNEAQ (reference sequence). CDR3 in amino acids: CASSTYRGPDTEAFF. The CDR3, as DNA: TGTGCCAGCAGCACTTACAGGGGGCCGGACACTGAAGCTTTCTTT.